These T cell receptor beta chains were read from a single sample in a study of T cell changes during pregnancy in multiple sclerosis. Generated by immunoSEQ multiplex PCR, the TCRdb table keeps only in-frame clones and is missing some. The table shows approximately 70,000 clones, with around nine tenths occurring only once. The specimen was CD4+ T cells from peripheral blood mononuclear cells, collected before pregnancy. Every receptor here comes from a female donor with multiple sclerosis, enrolled in a pregnancy study. CDR3s include the opening cysteine and the closing phenylalanine or tryptophan. The D gene is left open where the match is weak. Where a row states a size, it is once, few, many or the class of an expanded clone; other rows omit it.

d_gene	v_gene	j_gene	abundance	CDR3aa	CDR3nt
TRBD2	TRBV10-3	TRBJ2-3	.	CAIRLSSGSTDTQYF	TGTGCCATCAGGTTGTCTAGCGGGAGCACAGATACGCAGTATTTT
.	TRBV29-1	TRBJ2-3	.	CSSRARTLNRADTQYF	TGCAGCTCACGAGCCAGGACTCTAAACCGTGCAGATACGCAGTATTTT
TRBD2	TRBV4-2	TRBJ2-3	.	CASSPVGTSPTDTQYF	TGTGCCAGCAGCCCTGTCGGGACTAGTCCCACAGATACGCAGTATTTT
.	TRBV5-1	TRBJ1-5	.	CASSLAGPNQPQHF	TGCGCCAGCAGCTTGGCGGGTCCCAATCAGCCCCAGCATTTT
TRBD2	TRBV7-9	TRBJ2-3	.	CASSSGTSTRDTQYF	TGTGCCAGCAGCTCCGGGACTAGTACAAGAGATACGCAGTATTTT
.	TRBV6-1	TRBJ1-3	few	CASSPSSGNTIYF	TGTGCCAGCAGTCCCAGCTCTGGAAACACCATATATTTT
TRBD1	TRBV2	TRBJ1-4	once	CASSRDSGNEKLFF	TGTGCCAGCAGCCGGGACAGCGGAAATGAAAAACTGTTTTTT
TRBD1	TRBV4-1	TRBJ1-3	few	CASSQSGQGEAGNTIYF	TGCGCCAGCAGCCAATCGGGACAGGGGGAAGCTGGAAACACCATATATTTT
.	TRBV29-1	TRBJ2-7	.	CSVECLASTYEQYF	TGCAGCGTTGAATGCCTAGCGAGCACCTACGAGCAGTACTTC
TRBD1	TRBV28	TRBJ2-7	.	CASTTPGQGSYEQYF	TGTGCCAGCACGACTCCGGGACAGGGGTCCTACGAGCAGTACTTC
.	TRBV30	TRBJ1-3	.	CASSQGFVNTIYF	TGTGCCTCCTCTCAGGGATTTGTAAACACCATATATTTT
TRBD2	TRBV5-1	TRBJ2-3	.	CASSPGTSGTGDTQYF	TGCGCCAGCAGCCCGGGGACTAGCGGGACTGGGGATACGCAGTATTTT
.	TRBV6-6	TRBJ2-3	.	CASSYSRSRDTQYF	TGTGCCAGCAGTTACTCGAGGTCTCGGGATACGCAGTATTTT
TRBD1	TRBV19	TRBJ1-5	once	CASSDRVSNQPQHF	TGTGCCAGTAGTGACAGGGTGAGCAATCAGCCCCAGCATTTT
TRBD1	TRBV7-9	TRBJ1-2	.	CASSLGAGGANYGYTF	TGTGCCAGCAGCTTAGGGGCAGGGGGAGCTAACTATGGCTACACCTTC
.	TRBV18	TRBJ2-5	.	CASSQETQYF	TGTGCCAGCTCGCAGGAGACCCAGTACTTC
.	TRBV15	TRBJ2-7	.	CATSRDVMVQGRSYEQYF	TGTGCCACCAGCAGAGATGTGATGGTCCAGGGGCGCTCCTACGAGCAGTACTTC
.	TRBV29-1	TRBJ2-1	once	CSVGQKGNEQFF	TGCAGCGTTGGACAGAAAGGGAATGAGCAGTTCTTC
.	TRBV18	TRBJ1-5	.	CASSPSQGGNQPQHF	TGTGCCAGCTCACCCTCGCAGGGCGGCAATCAGCCCCAGCATTTT
.	TRBV9	TRBJ1-3	.	CASSLPGGGNTIYF	TGTGCCAGCAGCCTCCCGGGGGGCGGAAACACCATATATTTT
TRBD1	TRBV4-1	TRBJ1-5	.	CASSQITGVPQPQHF	TGCGCCAGCAGCCAAATCACAGGGGTCCCCCAGCCCCAGCATTTT
.	TRBV5-1	TRBJ1-1	.	CASSPAGTEAFF	TGCGCCAGCAGCCCGGCAGGGACTGAAGCTTTCTTT
.	TRBV6-6	TRBJ2-7	.	CASRSGKSDEQYF	TGTGCCAGCAGATCGGGGAAGAGCGACGAGCAGTACTTC
.	TRBV28	TRBJ2-7	.	CASSTRFEQYF	TGTGCCAGCAGCACCAGGTTTGAGCAGTACTTC
.	TRBV27	TRBJ1-1	.	CASKGGPTPNTEAFF	TGTGCCAGCAAAGGGGGACCCACCCCGAACACTGAAGCTTTCTTT
.	TRBV19	TRBJ2-1	.	CASSIRNEQFF	TGTGCCAGTAGTATACGGAATGAGCAGTTCTTC
.	TRBV11-2	TRBJ2-7	.	CASSLRGSFYEQYF	TGTGCCAGCAGCTTACGGGGTTCCTTCTACGAGCAGTACTTC
.	TRBV28	TRBJ1-2	.	CASSLSSGPGIYGYTF	TGTGCCAGCAGTTTAAGTAGTGGTCCCGGTATCTATGGCTACACCTTC
TRBD2	TRBV5-1	TRBJ2-5	.	CASSQGLAGPSGETQYF	TGCGCCAGCAGCCAGGGACTAGCGGGCCCCTCGGGGGAGACCCAGTACTTC
TRBD1	TRBV7-2	TRBJ1-2	.	CASSRTHDRGLHYGYTF	TGTGCCAGCAGTAGAACACACGACAGGGGGCTCCACTATGGCTACACCTTC
TRBD2	TRBV25-1	TRBJ2-3	.	CASSDFVAGARDTQYF	TGTGCCAGCAGTGATTTCGTGGCGGGAGCAAGGGATACGCAGTATTTT
TRBD1	TRBV6-1	TRBJ1-1	.	CASSGSAKTGGTEAFF	TGTGCCAGCAGTGGATCAGCTAAAACAGGGGGCACTGAAGCTTTCTTT
.	TRBV29-1	TRBJ2-3	.	CSVEWQDTQYF	TGCAGCGTTGAGTGGCAAGATACGCAGTATTTT
.	TRBV15	TRBJ2-7	once	CATSSNYYEQYF	TGTGCCACCAGCAGTAACTACTACGAGCAGTACTTC
TRBD2	TRBV9	TRBJ2-7	.	CASSVAAGGRATKQYF	TGTGCCAGCAGCGTAGCTGCGGGAGGGAGAGCTACGAAGCAGTACTTC
TRBD2	TRBV7-9	TRBJ2-1	.	CASSFLGGGSSYNEQFF	TGTGCCAGCAGCTTTCTCGGCGGGGGATCCTCCTACAATGAGCAGTTCTTC
TRBD2	TRBV27	TRBJ2-7	.	CASSLAGGKLAQSYEQYF	TGTGCCAGCAGTTTAGCAGGTGGAAAACTAGCGCAATCCTACGAGCAGTACTTC
.	TRBV19	TRBJ1-5	.	CASSIWSYNQPQHF	TGTGCCAGTAGTATTTGGAGTTACAATCAGCCCCAGCATTTT
TRBD1	TRBV5-1	TRBJ1-1	.	CASSSGTVRAPEAFF	TGCGCCAGCAGCTCCGGGACAGTGAGGGCCCCTGAAGCTTTCTTT
TRBD1	TRBV7-9	TRBJ2-5	.	CASSLLGQIETQYF	TGTGCCAGCAGCTTATTGGGACAGATAGAGACCCAGTACTTC
.	TRBV21-1	TRBJ1-1	.	CASTPGRGLFGTEAFF	TGTGCCAGCACCCCGGGTAGGGGTCTTTTCGGAACTGAAGCTTTCTTT
TRBD2	TRBV14	TRBJ2-1	.	CASSQESSGGASEQFF	TGTGCCAGCAGCCAAGAAAGTAGCGGGGGGGCTAGTGAGCAGTTCTTC